This T cell receptor beta chain comes out of a study of T cells in Graves' hyperthyroidism and ophthalmopathy. The CDR3 runs to 14 residues. The V and J ends lost 5 bases and 7 bases, in that order; junction bases with no gene match: 4. Germline V gene lookup returns CDR1 SNHLY and CDR2 FYNNEI. Around 9.9 ml of fresh peripheral blood supplied the PBMCs. RNA transcripts served as the template for amplifying TCR beta CDR3 regions. Initially, a first-round RT-PCR of the TCR CDR3 employed the HTBI primer set. One entry per CDR3 protein, called by TCRdb with MiXCR from the multiplex PCR reads. The repertoire holds about 200,000 distinct CDR3 sequences, with about 16% as singletons. Of note for this clonotype: No antigen is known for it.

The study's findings and limits: Most thyroid clonotypes expanded above 0.001 were also detected in blood. Ophthalmopathy and stable hyperthyroidism were told apart by a 13 V-J model.

The sample taken for sequencing was blood. The clonotype comes from a man aged 35 to 55 with Graves' hyperthyroidism. The chain combines TRBV2 with TRBJ1-4; 10 positions match TRBD1. Written as DNA, the CDR3 is TGTGCCAGCAGTACAGACAGGGGGCGTGAAAAACTGTTTTTT. Translation: CASSTDRGREKLFF.